This T cell receptor (beta chain) was found in a study of Ad26.COV2.S vaccination and SARS-CoV-2 variants. Study background: Donor was one of the participants in the Ad26.COV2.S arm of the COV1001 trial.

The germline gives CDR1 SGDLS, CDR2 YYNGEE. The CDR3 is 14 residues long. V was clipped by 2 bases and J by 0 bases; unmatched bases: 2. The treatment denotes: approximately 18 received Ad26.COV2.S at low or high dose, single or two shots; roughly five received placebo; per-sample allocation not given. Sampling was done on day 63 after the first vaccine or placebo injection. An adult aged 18-55 years in Boston served as the donor. Points on this clone: Other DNA sequences in the sample encode the same CDR3.

Generated by immunoSEQ multiplex PCR, the TCRdb table keeps only in-frame clones and is missing some. Found here are under 550,000 clones, roughly 88% of them singletons; the top ten hold approximately 4%. This chain connects TRBV9 to TRBJ2-7, with 7 bases that match TRBD2. The TCR sequence derives from a person between 18 and 60 years old who received the Ad26.COV2.S COVID-19 vaccine or a placebo. Sequencing used peripheral blood, obtained in a trial of Ad26.COV2.S vaccine versus placebo. The CDR3 spells CASSVGGSSYEQYF. In nucleotides, the CDR3 is TGTGCCAGCAGCGTCGGGGGGAGCTCCTACGAGCAGTACTTC.